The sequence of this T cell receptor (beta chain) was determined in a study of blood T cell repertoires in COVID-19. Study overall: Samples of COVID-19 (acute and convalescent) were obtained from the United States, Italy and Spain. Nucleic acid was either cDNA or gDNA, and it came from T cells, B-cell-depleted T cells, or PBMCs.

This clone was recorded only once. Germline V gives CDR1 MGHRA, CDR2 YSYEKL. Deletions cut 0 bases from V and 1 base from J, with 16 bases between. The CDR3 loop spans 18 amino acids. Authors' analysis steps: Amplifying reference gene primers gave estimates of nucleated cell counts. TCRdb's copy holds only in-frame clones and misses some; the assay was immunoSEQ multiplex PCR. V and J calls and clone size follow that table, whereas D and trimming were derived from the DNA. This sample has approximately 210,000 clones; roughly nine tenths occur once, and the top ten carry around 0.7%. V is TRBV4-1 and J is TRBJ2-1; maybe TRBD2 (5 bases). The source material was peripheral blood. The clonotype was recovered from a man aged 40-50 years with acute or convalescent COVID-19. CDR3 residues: CASSQDVGSRRSYNEQFF. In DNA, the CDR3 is TGCGCCAGCAGCCAAGATGTAGGGTCCAGGAGGTCCTACAATGAGCAGTTCTTC.